This T cell receptor beta chain is drawn from a study of PD-1 blockade in mismatch repair-deficient tumors. Study information: All were previously treated, progressing patients with about 11 mismatch repair-deficient cancer types.

General observations from the study: Tumor-resident clones, often absent from pretreatment blood, expanded after pembrolizumab and then contracted.

The V gene's germline CDR1 is SGHNT and CDR2 YYREEE (reference sequence). The CDR3 extends over 15 amino acids. V lost 0 bases, J lost 5 bases, and 6 bases stayed unmatched. As regards this clone: The antigen remains unidentified.

Assay: immunoSEQ multiplex PCR; the TCRdb copy retains only in-frame clones and omits some. The table has approximately 25,000 clones, 75% to 85% seen once. Specimen: peripheral blood, collected 12 weeks after starting pembrolizumab. The source is an adult with mismatch repair-deficient cancer. The chain combines TRBV5-4 with TRBJ1-2; 8 bases map to TRBD1. This CDR3 is CASSLGYRGWYGYTF. The DNA of the CDR3 is TGTGCCAGCAGCTTGGGTTACAGGGGGTGGTATGGCTACACCTTC.